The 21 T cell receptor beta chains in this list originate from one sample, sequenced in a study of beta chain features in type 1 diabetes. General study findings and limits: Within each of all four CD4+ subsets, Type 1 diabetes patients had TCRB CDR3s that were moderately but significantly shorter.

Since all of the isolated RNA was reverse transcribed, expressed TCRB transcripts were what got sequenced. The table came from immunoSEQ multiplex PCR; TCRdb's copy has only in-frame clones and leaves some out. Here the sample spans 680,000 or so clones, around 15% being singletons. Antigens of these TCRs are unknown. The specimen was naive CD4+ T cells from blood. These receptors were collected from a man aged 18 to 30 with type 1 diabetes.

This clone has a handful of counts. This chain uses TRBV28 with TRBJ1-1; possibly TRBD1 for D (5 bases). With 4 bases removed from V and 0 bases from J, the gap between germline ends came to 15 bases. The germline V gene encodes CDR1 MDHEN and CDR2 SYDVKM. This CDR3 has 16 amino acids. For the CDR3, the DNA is TGTGCCAGCAGTTCGACAGCCCAGATCGTGAACACTGAAGCTTTCTTT. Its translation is CASSSTAQIVNTEAFF.

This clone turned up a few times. CDR3: CASRRTGVYEQYF. In nucleotides, the CDR3 is TGTGCCAGCAGGCGGACAGGGGTCTACGAGCAGTACTTC. The chain carries TRBV6-1 and TRBJ2-7; 9 nucleotides align to TRBD1. With 6 bases clipped from V and 3 bases from J, the junction kept 3 bases outside the gene matches. The CDR3 runs 13 residues. Germline CDR1 MNHNS, CDR2 SASEGT.

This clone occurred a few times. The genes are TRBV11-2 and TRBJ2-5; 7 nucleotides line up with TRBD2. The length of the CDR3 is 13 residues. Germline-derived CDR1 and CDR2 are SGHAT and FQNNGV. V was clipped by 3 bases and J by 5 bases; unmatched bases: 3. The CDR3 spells CASSLGGSETQYF. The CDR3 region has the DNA TGTGCCAGCAGCTTGGGAGGGTCCGAGACCCAGTACTTC.

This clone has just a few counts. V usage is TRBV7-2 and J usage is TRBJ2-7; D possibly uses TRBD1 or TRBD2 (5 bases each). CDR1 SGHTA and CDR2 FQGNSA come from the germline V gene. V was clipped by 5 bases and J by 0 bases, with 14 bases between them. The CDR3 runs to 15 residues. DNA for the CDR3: TGTGCCAGCAGCCCCTGGGGGTCGTTCTCCTACGAGCAGTACTTC. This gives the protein CASSPWGSFSYEQYF. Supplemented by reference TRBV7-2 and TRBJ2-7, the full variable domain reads GAGVSQSPSNKVTEKGKDVELRCDPISGHTALYWYRQSLGQGLEFLIYFQGNSAPDKSGLPSDRFSAERTGGSVSTLTIQRTQQEDSAVYLCASSPWGSFSYEQYFGPGTRLTVT.

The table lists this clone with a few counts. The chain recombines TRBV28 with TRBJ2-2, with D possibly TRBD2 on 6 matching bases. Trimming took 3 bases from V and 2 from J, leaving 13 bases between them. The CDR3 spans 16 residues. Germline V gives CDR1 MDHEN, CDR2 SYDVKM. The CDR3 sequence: CASSFSPGVNTGELFF. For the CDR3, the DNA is TGTGCCAGCAGTTTCAGCCCGGGGGTTAACACCGGGGAGCTGTTTTTT.

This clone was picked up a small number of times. Here the CDR3 reads CAISFGQGSYEQYF. The DNA for the CDR3 is TGTGCCATCAGTTTTGGACAGGGGAGCTACGAGCAGTACTTC. The rearrangement uses TRBV10-3 and TRBJ2-7; 9 nucleotides line up with TRBD1. Trimming took 5 bases from V and 3 from J; bases not matched to a gene: 5. The V gene's germline CDR1 is ENHRY and CDR2 SYGVKD. This CDR3 comprises 14 residues.

The chain's CDR3 is CASSLEKGTDTQYF. CDR3 coding DNA: TGTGCCAGCAGTCTCGAGAAGGGCACAGATACGCAGTATTTT. The chain is built from TRBV27 and TRBJ2-3, with unresolved D. CDR1 MNHEY and CDR2 SMNVEV come from the germline V gene (reference sequence). The length of the CDR3 is 14 residues. The V gene lost 5 bases and the J gene lost 1 base, with 10 bases spanning the gap.

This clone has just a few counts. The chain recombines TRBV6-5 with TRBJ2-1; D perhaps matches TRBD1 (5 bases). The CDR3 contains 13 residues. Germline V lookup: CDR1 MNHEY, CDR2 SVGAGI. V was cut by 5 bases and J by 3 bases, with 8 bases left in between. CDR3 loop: CASSQTGYNEQFF. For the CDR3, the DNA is TGTGCCAGCAGTCAAACAGGCTACAATGAGCAGTTCTTC.

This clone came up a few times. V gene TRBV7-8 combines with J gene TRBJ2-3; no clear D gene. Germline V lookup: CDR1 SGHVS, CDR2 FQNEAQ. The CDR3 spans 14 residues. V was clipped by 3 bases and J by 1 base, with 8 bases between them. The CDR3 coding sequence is TGTGCCAGCAGCTTCACGAGCCGCACAGATACGCAGTATTTT. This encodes CASSFTSRTDTQYF.

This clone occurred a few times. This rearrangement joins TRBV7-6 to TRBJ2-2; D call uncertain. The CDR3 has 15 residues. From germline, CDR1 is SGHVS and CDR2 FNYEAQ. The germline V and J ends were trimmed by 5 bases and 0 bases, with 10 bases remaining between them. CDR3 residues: CASSVLGTNTGELFF. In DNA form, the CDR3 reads TGTGCCAGCAGCGTTCTCGGTACGAACACCGGGGAGCTGTTTTTT. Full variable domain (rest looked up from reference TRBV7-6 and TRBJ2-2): GAGVSQSPRYKVTKRGQDVALRCDPISGHVSLYWYRQALGQGPEFLTYFNYEAQQDKSGLPNDRFSAERPEGSISTLTIQRTEQRDSAMYRCASSVLGTNTGELFFGEGSRLTVL.

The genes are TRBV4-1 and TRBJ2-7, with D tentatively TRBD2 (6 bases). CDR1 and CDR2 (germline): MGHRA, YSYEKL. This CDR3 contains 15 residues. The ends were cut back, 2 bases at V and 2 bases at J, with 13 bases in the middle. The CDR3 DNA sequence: TGCGCCAGCAGCCAAACAACGGGGAGGACCTACGAGCAGTACTTC. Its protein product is CASSQTTGRTYEQYF.

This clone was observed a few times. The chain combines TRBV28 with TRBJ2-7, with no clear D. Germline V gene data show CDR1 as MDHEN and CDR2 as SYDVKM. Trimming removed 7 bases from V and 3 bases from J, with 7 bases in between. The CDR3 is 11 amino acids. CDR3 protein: CASTRYYEQYF. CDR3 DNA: TGTGCCAGCACGCGCTACTACGAGCAGTACTTC.

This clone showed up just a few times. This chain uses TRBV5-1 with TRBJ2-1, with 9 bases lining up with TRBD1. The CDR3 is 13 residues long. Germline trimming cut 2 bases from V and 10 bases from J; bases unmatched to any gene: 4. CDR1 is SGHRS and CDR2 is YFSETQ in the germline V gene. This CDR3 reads CASSFRDRDEQFF. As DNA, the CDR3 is TGCGCCAGCAGCTTCCGGGACAGGGACGAGCAGTTCTTC.

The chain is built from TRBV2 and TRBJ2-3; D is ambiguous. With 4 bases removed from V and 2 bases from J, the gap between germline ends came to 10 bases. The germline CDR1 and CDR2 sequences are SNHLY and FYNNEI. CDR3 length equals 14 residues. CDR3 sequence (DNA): TGTGCCAGCAGTGGTCTACAGAACACAGATACGCAGTATTTT. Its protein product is CASSGLQNTDTQYF.

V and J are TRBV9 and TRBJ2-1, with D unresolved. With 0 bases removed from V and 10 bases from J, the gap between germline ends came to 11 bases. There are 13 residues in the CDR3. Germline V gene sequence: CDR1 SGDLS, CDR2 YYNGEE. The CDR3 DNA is TGTGCCAGCAGCGTAGCTATGGCTACCGAGCAGTTCTTC. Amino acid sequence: CASSVAMATEQFF.

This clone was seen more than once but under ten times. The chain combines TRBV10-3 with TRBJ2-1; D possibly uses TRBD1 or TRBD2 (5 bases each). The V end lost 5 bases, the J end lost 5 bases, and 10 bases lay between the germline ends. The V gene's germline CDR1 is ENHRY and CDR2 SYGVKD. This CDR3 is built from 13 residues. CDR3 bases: TGTGCCATCAGTTTGGGGGTAGACAATGAGCAGTTCTTC. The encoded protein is CAISLGVDNEQFF.

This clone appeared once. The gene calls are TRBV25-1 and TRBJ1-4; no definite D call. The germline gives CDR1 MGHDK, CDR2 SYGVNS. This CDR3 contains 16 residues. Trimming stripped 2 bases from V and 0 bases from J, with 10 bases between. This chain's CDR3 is CASSEIAAPTNEKLFF. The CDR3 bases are TGTGCCAGCAGTGAAATAGCGGCCCCAACTAATGAAAAACTGTTTTTT.

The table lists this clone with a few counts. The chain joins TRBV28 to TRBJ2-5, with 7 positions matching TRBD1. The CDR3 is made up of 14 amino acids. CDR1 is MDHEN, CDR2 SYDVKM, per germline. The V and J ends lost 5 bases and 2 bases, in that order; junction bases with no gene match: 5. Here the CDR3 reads CASSPPGQQETQYF. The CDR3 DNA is TGTGCCAGCAGTCCTCCGGGACAGCAAGAGACCCAGTACTTC.

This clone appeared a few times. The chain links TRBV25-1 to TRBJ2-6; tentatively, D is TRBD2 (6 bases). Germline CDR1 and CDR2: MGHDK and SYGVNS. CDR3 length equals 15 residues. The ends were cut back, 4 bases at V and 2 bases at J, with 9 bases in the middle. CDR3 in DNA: TGTGCCAGCAGTGTGGGAGGACCTGGGGCCAACGTCCTGACTTTC. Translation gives CASSVGGPGANVLTF.

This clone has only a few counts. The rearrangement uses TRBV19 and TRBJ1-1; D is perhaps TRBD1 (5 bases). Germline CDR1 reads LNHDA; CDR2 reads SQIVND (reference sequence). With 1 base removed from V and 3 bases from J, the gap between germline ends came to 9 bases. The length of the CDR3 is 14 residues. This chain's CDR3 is CASSIAGWDTEAFF. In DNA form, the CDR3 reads TGTGCCAGTAGTATAGCAGGGTGGGACACTGAAGCTTTCTTT.

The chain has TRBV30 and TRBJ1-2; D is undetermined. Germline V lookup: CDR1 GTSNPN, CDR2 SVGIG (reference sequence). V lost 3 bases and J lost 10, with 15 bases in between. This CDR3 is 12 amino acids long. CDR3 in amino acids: CAWRGVAAAYTF. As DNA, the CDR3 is TGTGCCTGGAGAGGAGTAGCCGCAGCCTACACCTTC.